The rows below give T cell receptor beta chains drawn from one sample of a study of CD8 T cells in Susac syndrome. In TCRdb, the immunoSEQ multiplex PCR reads were re-called with MiXCR into one record per CDR3 protein. The sample lists some 140,000 distinct CDR3 sequences; around 95% were seen once. Sequenced: CD8+ T cells from PBMCs. The receptors originated from a human donor with Susac syndrome. The CDR3 runs from the conserved cysteine through the conserved F or W. Each record gives: V gene, J gene, CDR3 protein.

>TRBV9|TRBJ2-5
CASSRGRAEWTETQYF
>TRBV5-1|TRBJ1-2
CASSLEWGTGYGYTF
>TRBV27|TRBJ2-1
CASSPLAGGSYNEQFF
>TRBV28|TRBJ2-3
CASKNTDTQYF
>TRBV20-1|TRBJ2-3
CSASPRGTDTQYF
>TRBV27|TRBJ2-6
CASSLVDGVSGANVLTF
>TRBV9|TRBJ2-7
CASSVVGQAPDEQYF
>TRBV5-6|TRBJ2-2
CASRRQSTGELFF
>TRBV14|TRBJ1-1
CASSLSPSGRLANTEAFF
>TRBV4-1|TRBJ1-5
CASSLGAAQNSNQPQHF
>TRBV29-1|TRBJ2-5
CSVAGLAAETQYF
>TRBV11-2|TRBJ2-3
CASSLPGQALTDTQYF
>TRBV20-1|TRBJ1-5
CSARGTSNQPQHF
>TRBV10-2|TRBJ1-1
CASMKGLGMNTEAFF
>TRBV30|TRBJ2-2
CACTTLAGADTGELFF
>TRBV12-3/TRBV12-4|TRBJ1-2
CASSPPRGYTF
>TRBV9|TRBJ1-4
CASSTGWDSVEKLFF
>TRBV6-5|TRBJ2-5
CASRLPAGQETQYF
>TRBV27|TRBJ2-6
CASSLGSSGANVLTF
>TRBV4-2|TRBJ2-3
CASSQGTSGSTDTQYF
>TRBV28|TRBJ1-2
CASSFFPPGGDGYTF
>TRBV24-1|TRBJ2-7
CATSDQRDMYEQYF
>TRBV11-2|TRBJ1-5
CASSLESMGNQPQHF
>TRBV20-1|TRBJ2-1
CSAGTGSSYNEQFF
>TRBV3-1|TRBJ1-1
CASSHGQGEAFF
>TRBV12-3/TRBV12-4|TRBJ1-2
CASSLSGHGGYTF
>TRBV25-1|TRBJ1-4
CASSEAATNEKLFF
>TRBV7-9|TRBJ2-1
CASRLLLAGAYNEQFF
>TRBV5-8|TRBJ1-3
CASSGFRGNTIYF
>TRBV3-1|TRBJ2-7
CASSQARGGLSYEQYF
>TRBV10-3|TRBJ2-1
CAISSGSISYNEQFF
>TRBV28|TRBJ2-1
CAIRGEWHNEQFF
>TRBV7-9|TRBJ1-2
CASSPNPTGLAYGYTF
>TRBV19|TRBJ2-7
CASSIYFGRTYEQYF
>TRBV27|TRBJ2-1
CASSLGAVNEQFF
>TRBV20-1|TRBJ1-3
CSAKVPGKTGNTIYF
>TRBV7-8|TRBJ2-3
CASSSPGGNLLFTDTQYF
>TRBV7-9|TRBJ1-1
CASSLAAGENTEAFF
>TRBV7-9|TRBJ2-3
CASVWTPGGQDTQYF
>TRBV29-1|TRBJ1-5
CSIEGQGGQPQHF
>TRBV5-3|TRBJ2-1
CARSFYNEQFF
>TRBV7-8|TRBJ2-7
CASRREDSYEQYF
>TRBV28|TRBJ2-1
CASSLVAGSSYNEQFF
>TRBV6-5|TRBJ1-1
CASQKRNTEAFF
>TRBV9|TRBJ2-2
CASSVSRRGYTGELFF
>TRBV4-1|TRBJ2-3
CASSQEVDTQYF
>TRBV2|TRBJ1-4
CASSAGPGEKLFF
>TRBV6-5|TRBJ2-7
CASSAGPIAYEQYF
>TRBV6-5|TRBJ2-7
CASLSAKDQYYEQYF
>TRBV4-1|TRBJ1-1
CASSQVTVGNTEAFF
>TRBV9|TRBJ2-1
CASSVRGEQFF